Listed here are 10 T cell receptor beta chains from one sample, sequenced in a study of CD8+ T cells in alopecia areata. Extracted RNA was reverse transcribed, and the resulting cDNA served as sequencing template. This table comes from immunoSEQ multiplex PCR, and its TCRdb copy is limited to in-frame clones, with some not included. The table has 100,000 to 150,000 clones, about 49% seen once. This specimen was CD8+ T cells sorted from blood, taken at week 0. These receptors came from a human donor with alopecia areata.

Only a few counts were recorded for this clone. This chain joins TRBV2 and TRBJ2-7; no firm D call. This CDR3 has 11 residues. The V end lost 0 bases, the J end lost 3 bases, and 0 bases lay between the germline ends. Germline CDR1 reads SNHLY; CDR2 reads FYNNEI. The CDR3 nucleotides are TGTGCCAGCAGTGAAGCCTACGAGCAGTACTTC. Translating gives CASSEAYEQYF.

The chain couples TRBV27 to TRBJ1-1; TRBD1 matches 10 bases. The V gene end was trimmed by 5 bases and the J gene end by 11 bases; junction bases not matched to a gene: 14. The length of the CDR3 is 15 residues. Looked up from germline, CDR1 is MNHEY and CDR2 is SMNVEV (reference sequence). The CDR3, as DNA: TGTGCCAGCAGTCCAGGACAGGGGGTTGATAGGGGGGCTTTCTTT. Its translation: CASSPGQGVDRGAFF.

Turning to this clone: Other DNA sequences of this sample code for an identical CDR3. CDR3 coding DNA: TGCGCCAGCAGCCAAGATCAGGAAGAGACCCAGTACTTC. Its translation is CASSQDQEETQYF. The rearrangement joins TRBV4-1 to TRBJ2-5; D is undetermined. CDR1 and CDR2 (germline): MGHRA, YSYEKL. The CDR3 loop spans 13 amino acids. V lost 0 bases and J 3 bases, leaving 5 bases between the germline ends.

This chain connects TRBV9 to TRBJ2-3; D remains ambiguous. The CDR3 length is 12 residues. V lost 4 bases and J 3 bases, leaving 6 bases between the germline ends. Per the germline V gene, CDR1 is SGDLS and CDR2 is YYNGEE. The CDR3 here is CASSYDTDTQYF. As DNA, the CDR3 is TGTGCCAGCAGCTACGATACAGATACGCAGTATTTT. Combining the CDR3 with reference TRBV9 and TRBJ2-3 gives the whole variable domain DSGVTQTPKHLITATGQRVTLRCSPRSGDLSVYWYQQSLDQGLQFLIQYYNGEERAKGNILERFSAQQFPDLHSELNLSSLELGDSALYFCASSYDTDTQYFGPGTRLTVL.

The J gene is TRBJ2-7, the V gene TRBV5-6; 12 nucleotides match TRBD2. V shed 4 bases and J 2 bases; nucleotides not matched to a gene: 4. This CDR3 spans 15 amino acids. The germline V gene has CDR1 SGHDT and CDR2 YYEEEE. CDR3 coding DNA: TGTGCCAGCAGCCTACTAGCGGGGGGCGCCTACGAGCAGTACTTC. Amino acid sequence: CASSLLAGGAYEQYF.

This chain connects TRBV5-4 to TRBJ1-2; 8 nucleotides align to TRBD1. V shed 5 bases, J shed 0 bases, and the junction held 9 bases outside the gene matches. Germline V gives CDR1 SGHNT, CDR2 YYREEE (reference sequence). This CDR3 is built from 16 residues. CDR3 DNA sequence: TGTGCCAGCAGGGAGGCCCCGGGACAGGCTAACTATGGCTACACCTTC. Residues: CASREAPGQANYGYTF.

This clone has only one observation. V gene TRBV11-2 combines with J gene TRBJ1-2, with unresolved D. This CDR3 has 13 amino acids. Germline assignment: CDR1 SGHAT and CDR2 FQNNGV. V shed 0 bases and J shed 4 bases, with 6 bases lying between them. CDR3 residues: CASSLETSYGYTF. CDR3 nucleotide sequence: TGTGCCAGCAGCTTAGAGACAAGCTATGGCTACACCTTC.

The rearrangement joins TRBV6-5 to TRBJ1-2; a possible D gene is TRBD1 (5 bases). V was cut by 6 bases and J by 0 bases, with 11 bases left in between. The CDR3 runs 14 residues. Germline lookup yields CDR1 MNHEY and CDR2 SVGAGI. Here the CDR3 DNA reads TGTGCCAGCAGCCCGGGGCAGTCTAACTATGGCTACACCTTC. Its translation: CASSPGQSNYGYTF.

This clone was counted a few times. The V gene is TRBV11-2, the J gene TRBJ2-5, with 7 bases identical to TRBD1. Germline V lookup: CDR1 SGHAT, CDR2 FQNNGV. Unmatched junction bases numbered 13, after V lost 2 bases and J lost 1 base. This CDR3 is 18 amino acids long. CDR3: CASSLISITGALQETQYF. DNA of the CDR3: TGTGCCAGCAGCTTAATCAGTATCACAGGGGCTCTCCAAGAGACCCAGTACTTC. The full variable domain, rest sourced from reference TRBV11-2 and TRBJ2-5, is EAGVAQSPRYKIIEKRQSVAFWCNPISGHATLYWYQQILGQGPKLLIQFQNNGVVDDSQLPKDRFSAERLKGVDSTLKIQPAKLEDSAVYLCASSLISITGALQETQYFGPGTRLLVL.

The rearrangement links TRBV13 to TRBJ2-7, with TRBD1 identical over 9 bases. V was pared by 4 bases and J by 12 bases, with 10 bases of the junction left unmatched. The CDR3 is 13 amino acids. Germline V CDR1 and CDR2: PRHDT, FYEKMQ (reference sequence). For the CDR3, the DNA is TGTGCCAGCAGCTCGATTTCACAGGGGGCGACGTACTTC. As protein: CASSSISQGATYF.